The 16 T cell receptor beta chains reported below all come from one sample, sequenced in a study of blood T cell repertoires in COVID-19. The repertoire was sequenced with immunoSEQ multiplex PCR; TCRdb's copy has only in-frame clones and lacks some. The sample yields a few hundred thousand clones, roughly four fifths seen once. Sequenced material: PBMCs or T cells enriched from blood (not recorded which). Receptor source: a man aged 40-55 years who had recovered from COVID-19.

V is TRBV9 and J is TRBJ1-3; D is uncertain. This CDR3 spans 14 amino acids. V lost 6 bases to trimming and J lost 9 bases, with 19 bases between them. Germline V gives CDR1 SGDLS, CDR2 YYNGEE. CDR3 sequence: CASTPRGIVGTIYF. CDR3 nucleotide sequence: TGTGCCAGCACCCCCCGGGGTATTGTGGGCACCATATATTTT. The full variable domain, with the rest looked up from reference TRBV9 and TRBJ1-3, is DSGVTQTPKHLITATGQRVTLRCSPRSGDLSVYWYQQSLDQGLQFLIQYYNGEERAKGNILERFSAQQFPDLHSELNLSSLELGDSALYFCASTPRGIVGTIYFGEGSWLTVV.

The chain recombines TRBV27 with TRBJ2-4, with unresolved D. Germline V gene sequence: CDR1 MNHEY, CDR2 SMNVEV (reference sequence). The CDR3 length is 13 residues. V was shortened by 5 bases and J by 0 bases, with 5 bases between the two germline ends. DNA of the CDR3: TGTGCCAGCAGTGGGCTAGCCAAAAACATTCAGTACTTC. It translates to CASSGLAKNIQYF.

V usage is TRBV5-1 and J usage is TRBJ2-3; D is perhaps TRBD2 (6 bases). The CDR3 extends over 14 amino acids. The germline gives CDR1 SGHRS, CDR2 YFSETQ. The V end lost 6 bases, the J end lost 1 base, and 12 bases lay between the germline ends. CDR3 amino acids: CASNPAGRTDTQYF. The CDR3 DNA is TGCGCCAGCAACCCTGCGGGGCGCACAGATACGCAGTATTTT.

This clone was recorded once. J is TRBJ1-4 and V is TRBV19, with TRBD1 matching 7 bases. Germline V gene lookup returns CDR1 LNHDA and CDR2 SQIVND (reference sequence). The CDR3 spans 14 residues. The V and J ends lost 5 bases and 7 bases, in that order; junction bases with no gene match: 7. The DNA of the CDR3 is TGTGCCAGTAGTCCGGGCCCAGGGGGTGAAAAACTGTTTTTT. This codes for CASSPGPGGEKLFF. Full variable domain (remainder filled in from reference TRBV19 and TRBJ1-4): DGGITQSPKYLFRKEGQNVTLSCEQNLNHDAMYWYRQDPGQGLRLIYYSQIVNDFQKGDIAEGYSVSREKKESFPLTVTSAQKNPTAFYLCASSPGPGGEKLFFGSGTQLSVL.

This clone is a singleton in its sample. The chain has TRBV5-4 and TRBJ2-5, with a weak D call TRBD1 (6 bases). V lost 1 base to trimming and J lost 3 bases, with 13 bases between them. Germline V lookup: CDR1 SGHNT, CDR2 YYREEE (reference sequence). The CDR3 loop spans 15 amino acids. CDR3 in amino acids: CASSLRTAYEETQYF. CDR3 coding DNA: TGTGCCAGCAGCTTGAGGACAGCGTACGAAGAGACCCAGTACTTC.

This clone has a single count. The chain has TRBV21-1 and TRBJ2-3; TRBD2, as called in the table, went unchecked against the DNA. TRBV21-1 is labeled a pseudogene. This CDR3 has 16 amino acids. The CDR3: CASSIGREGHLDTQYF. Written as DNA, the CDR3 is TGTGCCAGCAGCATCGGAAGGGAGGGCCACTTAGATACGCAGTATTTT.

The DNA for the CDR3 is TGCGCCAGCAGCTTGGCCGGCGGTCAAGAGACCCAGTACTTC. Protein: CASSLAGGQETQYF. V is TRBV5-1 and J is TRBJ2-5, with D unclear. Germline CDR1 reads SGHRS; CDR2 reads YFSETQ. Trimming removed 0 bases at V and 2 bases at J, with 8 bases between. This CDR3 is built from 14 residues. Combining the CDR3 with reference TRBV5-1 and TRBJ2-5 gives the whole variable domain KAGVTQTPRYLIKTRGQQVTLSCSPISGHRSVSWYQQTPGQGLQFLFEYFSETQRNKGNFPGRFSGRQFSNSRSEMNVSTLELGDSALYLCASSLAGGQETQYFGPGTRLLVL.

V gene TRBV5-1 combines with J gene TRBJ1-3, with D perhaps matching TRBD1 (6 bases). CDR1 SGHRS and CDR2 YFSETQ come from the germline V gene. Trimming removed 0 bases at V and 2 bases at J, with 15 bases between. The CDR3 consists of 17 residues. CDR3 sequence: CASSLEVGTLAGNTIYF. CDR3 DNA sequence: TGCGCCAGCAGCTTGGAGGTGGGGACATTAGCTGGAAACACCATATATTTT.

The chain carries TRBV18 and TRBJ2-1; 8 positions agree with TRBD2. Trimming took 1 base from V and 6 from J; bases not matched to a gene: 5. Looked up from germline, CDR1 is KGHSH and CDR2 is LQKENI. The CDR3 is 15 amino acids. The CDR3 DNA sequence: TGTGCCAGCTCACCACGGCAGGCGGGAGGCAATGAGCAGTTCTTC. Protein sequence: CASSPRQAGGNEQFF.

The count of this clone is one. DNA of the CDR3: TGTGCCTGGAGTGACCCCGGGACAGGGGGAACCCTAGCCAAAAACATTCAGTACTTC. Encoded protein: CAWSDPGTGGTLAKNIQYF. This rearrangement joins TRBV30 to TRBJ2-4; 11 nucleotides line up with TRBD1. The CDR3 sequence is 19 residues long. V shed 1 base, J shed 0 bases, and the junction held 11 bases outside the gene matches. CDR1 GTSNPN and CDR2 SVGIG come from the germline V gene (reference sequence).

The chain links TRBV7-2 to TRBJ1-3; no reliable D call. This CDR3 spans 18 amino acids. V was shortened by 1 base and J by 4 bases, with 20 bases between the two germline ends. Germline-derived CDR1 and CDR2 are SGHTA and FQGNSA. The CDR3 protein is CASSLGSVQKTLGNTIYF. The CDR3 bases are TGTGCCAGCAGCTTAGGTTCGGTCCAAAAAACGCTGGGAAACACCATATATTTT.

The chain uses TRBV27 and TRBJ2-1; a possible D gene is TRBD2 (5 bases). CDR3 size: 12 residues. Germline lookup yields CDR1 MNHEY and CDR2 SMNVEV (reference sequence). Trimming removed 2 bases from V and 10 bases from J, with 9 bases in between. CDR3 protein: CASSLNGGEQFF. The CDR3, as DNA: TGTGCCAGCAGTTTAAACGGCGGGGAGCAGTTCTTC.

The chain joins TRBV5-1 to TRBJ2-7; D perhaps matches TRBD2 (5 bases). Trimming took 2 bases from V and 3 from J, leaving 9 bases between them. The CDR3 length is 13 residues. In germline, CDR1 is SGHRS, CDR2 YFSETQ. The DNA of the CDR3 is TGCGCCAGCAGCTTTACTAGGGACTACGAGCAGTACTTC. It is translated as CASSFTRDYEQYF. The full variable domain, rest sourced from reference TRBV5-1 and TRBJ2-7, is KAGVTQTPRYLIKTRGQQVTLSCSPISGHRSVSWYQQTPGQGLQFLFEYFSETQRNKGNFPGRFSGRQFSNSRSEMNVSTLELGDSALYLCASSFTRDYEQYFGPGTRLTVT.

The V gene is TRBV5-1, the J gene TRBJ1-1; 8 bases are shared with TRBD1. The germline gives CDR1 SGHRS, CDR2 YFSETQ. V shed 4 bases and J 6 bases; nucleotides not matched to a gene: 11. There are 15 residues in the CDR3. The CDR3 DNA reads as TGCGCCAGCAGCATCAGAGACAGGGGAGGCGCTGAAGCTTTCTTT. The encoded protein is CASSIRDRGGAEAFF.

V gene TRBV6-6 combines with J gene TRBJ1-2; possible D gene TRBD1, 6 bases. V was pared by 5 bases and J by 2 bases, with 24 bases between. The V gene's germline CDR1 is MNHNY and CDR2 SVGAGI (reference sequence). This CDR3 has 18 amino acids. CDR3 amino acids: CASSLTLGAPDENYGYTF. CDR3 DNA sequence: TGTGCCAGCAGTCTAACCTTGGGGGCTCCGGACGAAAACTATGGCTACACCTTC.

The genes are TRBV9 and TRBJ2-2; 8 bases align to TRBD1. Germline lookup yields CDR1 SGDLS and CDR2 YYNGEE. The junction had 5 bases not matched to a gene; V was cut back by 0 bases and J by 4 bases. The CDR3 totals 16 residues. The CDR3 region is CASSVVSRGPTGELFF. The CDR3 DNA reads TGTGCCAGCAGCGTAGTCTCCAGGGGGCCCACCGGGGAGCTGTTTTTT.